The clone carrying this TCR beta chain was observed many times. The sample comes from a study of Graves' ophthalmopathy and Graves' hyperthyroidism. Amplification from RNA transcripts yielded the TCR beta CDR3 regions. Following a first-round RT-PCR that used HTBI primers, a second-round multiplex PCR was carried out. TCRdb reanalysed the multiplex PCR reads using MiXCR and keeps one entry per CDR3 protein. This table holds about 400,000 distinct CDR3 sequences, 15% to 20% found once. The diagnosis combined clinical symptoms, thyroxine, TRAb, thyroid ultrasound and orbital computed tomography scans. Germline CDR1 reads MNHNS; CDR2 reads SASEGT. The CDR3 sequence is 13 residues long. V lost 6 bases, J lost 9 bases, and 7 bases stayed unmatched.

The clonotype originates from a woman under 30 with Graves' ophthalmopathy. The chain employs TRBV6-1 and TRBJ1-5, with TRBD1 identical over 8 bases. Sequencing was done on a sample of peripheral blood. The CDR3 DNA follows: TGTGCCAGCAGGTCGGACAGGGATGGGCCCCAGCATTTT. Protein sequence: CASRSDRDGPQHF.